This entry describes one T cell receptor (beta chain). No antigen is known for it. The sample comes from a study of OX40 agonist ivuxolimab in advanced cancers. Study overall: Participants averaged approximately 60 years of age (range roughly 23 to 79) and were around 85% male. Under the entry rules, prior anti-PD-1, anti-PD-L1 or anti-CTLA-4 therapy was allowed, and 35% to 40% had some.

Findings of the study overall: The investigators did not determine what antigen specificity the expanded peripheral T cells had. In CD8+ T cells, expanded clones were on average more numerous than in CD4+.

Libraries were prepared by immunoSEQ multiplex PCR; TCRdb keeps only in-frame clonotypes and omits some of them. The sample contains tens of thousands of clones, approximately 83% of which appear only once. The sequencing here drew on CD4+ or CD8+ T cells sorted from blood, taken in a trial of the OX40 agonist ivuxolimab. This sequence was found in an adult with an advanced solid tumor such as melanoma, head and neck, liver or kidney cancer.

CDR3 protein: CASSRDSLNEQFF. Written as DNA, the CDR3 is TGTGCCAGCAGTCGCGACAGTCTCAATGAGCAGTTCTTC. The chain recombines TRBV2 with TRBJ2-1; a weak D match, TRBD1 (5 bases). The germline CDR1 and CDR2 sequences are SNHLY and FYNNEI. The CDR3 extends over 13 amino acids. Trimming pared 5 bases from V and 6 bases from J, leaving 11 bases between.